The source of this T cell receptor beta chain is a study of neoadjuvant anti-PD-1 for oral cavity cancer. The CDR3 length is 14 residues. Germline assignment: CDR1 MNHNS and CDR2 SASEGT. With V trimmed by 6 bases and J by 5 bases, 8 bases remained unmatched. Broader study findings: Post-nivolumab, blood T cell clonality was significantly elevated in non-responders.

The time point is: after neoadjuvant nivolumab, at surgical resection. Analysis of PBMCs was direct, with no culture step. Assay used: immunoSEQ multiplex PCR; TCRdb lists only in-frame clones, some missing. The table has around 68,000 clones, roughly nine tenths seen once. A note on this clone: Its specificity is not known.

This sequence originates from a person between 40 and 80 years old with oral cavity squamous cell carcinoma. This chain joins TRBV6-1 and TRBJ2-7, with TRBD2 matching over 9 bases. Sequenced here: PBMCs, sampled after nivolumab (anti-PD-1) treatment. The CDR3 here is CASRGSGSLNEQYF. The CDR3 DNA reads TGTGCCAGCAGGGGTAGCGGGAGTCTCAACGAGCAGTACTTC.